This T cell receptor beta chain was found in a study of control samples from healthy donors and cancer patients. Only in-frame clones appear in the TCRdb table, and some are missing; sequencing was by immunoSEQ multiplex PCR. Of approximately 100,000 clones in the sample, 90% were seen once. Germline-derived CDR1 and CDR2 are SGHDT and YYEEEE. This CDR3 has 15 residues. Trimming took off 0 bases at V and 8 bases at J, with 17 bases between the two ends. The chain has TRBV5-6 and TRBJ1-2; D ambiguous. The specimen sequenced was blood. The clonotype comes from a woman between 18 and 30 years old in good health. The CDR3 loop is CASSLGRTITMGYTF. As DNA, the CDR3 is TGTGCCAGCAGCTTGGGCAGGACCATAACTATGGGCTACACCTTC.